These 19 T cell receptor beta chains share one sample of origin, sequenced in a study of blood T cells in healthy people across ages. It was with a sample-barcoded 5' primer and a J-beta primer mix that a second PCR of about 6 to 12 cycles was run. TCRdb reprocessed the 5' RACE reads with MiXCR, giving one entry per CDR3 protein. This table has 800,000 to 1,000,000 distinct CDR3 sequences, 45% to 50% appearing once. Sequencing input: blood. The receptors stem from a young man in good health.

V is TRBV4-2 and J is TRBJ2-5; unclear D gene. CDR1 is LGHNA and CDR2 is YNFKEQ in the germline V gene. This CDR3 is built from 15 residues. Trimming pared 3 bases from V and 0 bases from J, leaving 11 bases between. CDR3 nucleotide sequence: TGTGCCAGCAGCCAGGGTACGCCGCACCAAGAGACCCAGTACTTC. The encoded protein is CASSQGTPHQETQYF.

The chain joins TRBV28 to TRBJ1-2; a possible D gene is TRBD1 (6 bases). Germline CDR1 is MDHEN and CDR2 is SYDVKM. V was pared by 6 bases and J by 2 bases, with 13 bases between. CDR3 length equals 14 residues. The CDR3 nucleotides read TGTGCCAGCAGGAAGGGGGTTGGGAACTATGGCTACACCTTC. Protein: CASRKGVGNYGYTF.

With respect to this clonotype: Mismatch with germline at one junction end may stem from a read error. The chain uses TRBV5-1 and TRBJ2-5; 7 bases are a match to TRBD1. Germline loops: CDR1 SGHRS, CDR2 YFSETQ. The CDR3 is 16 residues long. In DNA form, the CDR3 reads TGCGCCAGCAGCCCAGCCCCACTGACAGGGCAAGAGACTCAGTACTTC. Its translation: CASSPAPLTGQETQYF. Full variable domain (rest looked up from reference TRBV5-1 and TRBJ2-5): KAGVTQTPRYLIKTRGQQVTLSCSPISGHRSVSWYQQTPGQGLQFLFEYFSETQRNKGNFPGRFSGRQFSNSRSEMNVSTLELGDSALYLCASSPAPLTGQETQYFGPGTRLLVL.

The chain carries TRBV7-3 and TRBJ2-1, with 8 bases aligning to TRBD2. CDR1 is SGHTA and CDR2 is FQGTGA in the germline V gene. There are 15 residues in the CDR3. Trimming cost V 6 bases and J 0 bases; bases outside gene matches: 4. DNA for the CDR3: TGTGCCAGCAGGTTAGCGGGGCCCTCCTACAATGAGCAGTTCTTC. Amino acid sequence: CASRLAGPSYNEQFF. Drawing the rest from reference TRBV7-3 and TRBJ2-1, the complete variable domain is GAGVSQTPSNKVTEKGKYVELRCDPISGHTALYWYRQSLGQGPEFLIYFQGTGAADDSGLPNDRFFAVRPEGSVSTLKIQRTERGDSAVYLCASRLAGPSYNEQFFGPGTRLTVL.

This clonotype was detected only a few times. The genes are TRBV20-1 and TRBJ2-7; no reliable D call. CDR1 DFQATT and CDR2 SNEGSKA come from the germline V gene (reference sequence). Deletions cut 4 bases from V and 0 bases from J, with 7 bases between. The CDR3 is 12 amino acids. The DNA for the CDR3 is TGCAGTGCTATCTTGGTCTCCTACGAGCAGTACTTC. Amino acids: CSAILVSYEQYF.

V usage is TRBV10-3 and J usage is TRBJ2-7; possible D gene TRBD2, 5 bases. Germline CDR1 is ENHRY and CDR2 is SYGVKD. V dropped 0 bases and J dropped 3 bases, with 9 bases sitting between them. The CDR3 has 14 residues. This CDR3 is CAISESKAGYEQYF. CDR3 DNA: TGTGCCATCAGTGAGTCGAAGGCGGGCTACGAGCAGTACTTC.

The CDR3 loop reads CASSLDMTHYEQYF. The CDR3 DNA reads as TGTGCCAGCAGTTTAGACATGACTCACTACGAGCAGTACTTC. The V gene is TRBV28, the J gene TRBJ2-7; D remains unclear. The CDR3 has 14 residues. Between the trimmed V and J ends, which lost 2 bases and 3 bases, there was a span of 11 bases. Germline loops: CDR1 MDHEN, CDR2 SYDVKM.

The rearrangement joins TRBV20-1 to TRBJ1-6, with 7 positions matching TRBD1. Losses at the gene ends were 3 bases for V and 5 bases for J; bases not matched to a gene: 19. The CDR3 spans 19 residues. Looked up from germline, CDR1 is DFQATT and CDR2 is SNEGSKA (reference sequence). DNA for the CDR3: TGCAGTGCTAGGGATCCTACAGGGGTATGGGGCCTTAATAATTCACCCCTCCACTTT. This codes for CSARDPTGVWGLNNSPLHF.

V is TRBV6-5 and J is TRBJ1-1, with no clear D. This CDR3 comprises 14 residues. Germline V gene data show CDR1 as MNHEY and CDR2 as SVGAGI. The V end lost 9 bases, the J end lost 1 base, and 15 bases lay between the germline ends. The CDR3 reads CASIRALGNTEAFF. The CDR3 nucleotides read TGTGCCAGTATAAGGGCGCTGGGGAACACTGAAGCTTTCTTT.

The chain couples TRBV28 to TRBJ2-2; D unresolved. V dropped 6 bases and J dropped 4 bases, with 9 bases sitting between them. The CDR3 covers 13 residues. The V gene's germline CDR1 is MDHEN and CDR2 SYDVKM. CDR3 DNA: TGTGCCAGCAGCCAGACTCTCACCGGGGAGCTGTTTTTT. Translation gives CASSQTLTGELFF.

A few counts support this clonotype. The genes are TRBV5-1 and TRBJ2-2; a weak D match, TRBD1 (7 bases). This CDR3 contains 15 residues. Looked up from germline, CDR1 is SGHRS and CDR2 is YFSETQ. The V and J ends lost 3 bases and 2 bases respectively, with 11 bases between them. CDR3 protein: CASSWRDSNTGELFF. The CDR3 DNA sequence: TGCGCCAGCAGCTGGAGGGACAGTAACACCGGGGAGCTGTTTTTT. The full variable domain, its missing parts supplied by reference TRBV5-1 and TRBJ2-2, is KAGVTQTPRYLIKTRGQQVTLSCSPISGHRSVSWYQQTPGQGLQFLFEYFSETQRNKGNFPGRFSGRQFSNSRSEMNVSTLELGDSALYLCASSWRDSNTGELFFGEGSRLTVL.

This clonotype was observed a single time. V usage is TRBV15 and J usage is TRBJ2-5; D ambiguous. V lost 0 bases and J 2 bases, leaving 7 bases between the germline ends. Germline CDR1 is LNHNV and CDR2 is YYDKDF (reference sequence). This CDR3 region has 14 residues. The CDR3 region is CATSRDPVQETQYF. The CDR3 nucleotides read TGTGCCACCAGCAGAGACCCGGTACAAGAGACCCAGTACTTC.

This clonotype was counted between two and nine times. At one of its ends the junction is not consistent with the germline gene, which may arise from a read error. The chain couples TRBV24-1 to TRBJ2-3; D unresolved. Germline CDR1 and CDR2: KGHDR and SFDVKD. The CDR3 spans 13 residues. The CDR3 spells CATSDPGTDTQYF. Written as DNA, the CDR3 is TGTGCCACTAGTGATCCGGGCACAGATACGCAGTATTTT.

The chain has TRBV7-3 and TRBJ1-2, with a possible D match to TRBD1 (5 bases). Germline CDR1 reads SGHTA; CDR2 reads FQGTGA. Trimming took 5 bases from V and 8 from J, leaving 15 bases between them. The CDR3 is 13 residues long. The CDR3 nucleotides read TGTGCCAGCAGCGCCGGGAGGGGCGAGGGCTACACCTTC. It is translated as CASSAGRGEGYTF. Complete variable domain (other parts from reference TRBV7-3 and TRBJ1-2): GAGVSQTPSNKVTEKGKYVELRCDPISGHTALYWYRQSLGQGPEFLIYFQGTGAADDSGLPNDRFFAVRPEGSVSTLKIQRTERGDSAVYLCASSAGRGEGYTFGSGTRLTVV.

The CDR3 spells CSAGTAGNQPQHF. As DNA, the CDR3 is TGCAGTGCCGGGACAGCCGGAAATCAGCCCCAGCATTTT. This chain links TRBV20-1 with TRBJ1-5, with TRBD1 matching over 7 bases. This CDR3 has 13 amino acids. Germline lookup yields CDR1 DFQATT and CDR2 SNEGSKA (reference sequence). Trimming at V came to 6 bases and at J to 4 bases, leaving 6 bases not matched to a gene.

The chain recombines TRBV6-5 with TRBJ1-4; no definite D call. Trimming cost V 6 bases and J 8 bases, with 25 bases left between them. The CDR3 extends over 17 amino acids. Germline V gene lookup returns CDR1 MNHEY and CDR2 SVGAGI. CDR3 nucleotide sequence: TGTGCCAGCAGATCCTCGACCAGGTCTATTCGCCTGGAAAAACTGTTTTTT. This gives the protein CASRSSTRSIRLEKLFF.

The J gene is TRBJ2-2, the V gene TRBV9, with D perhaps being TRBD1 or TRBD2 (6 bases each). CDR3 size: 18 residues. Trimming shortened V by 4 bases and J by 2 bases, and 21 bases separated the two germline ends. Germline V gene lookup returns CDR1 SGDLS and CDR2 YYNGEE. The CDR3 loop is CASSSRPGGSANTGELFF. The CDR3 DNA reads TGTGCCAGCAGCTCGCGACCCGGGGGCTCCGCAAACACCGGGGAGCTGTTTTTT.

This clonotype was seen only a few times. The chain recombines TRBV6-2 or TRBV6-3 with TRBJ2-7, with 9 bases fitting TRBD2. The CDR3 loop spans 13 amino acids. Germline-derived CDR1 and CDR2 are MNHEY and SVGEGT. The V and J ends lost 9 bases and 0 bases, in that order; junction bases with no gene match: 3. CDR3 sequence (DNA): TGTGCCAGTAAGCGGGGGGCCTCCTACGAGCAGTACTTC. Translation: CASKRGASYEQYF.

This clonotype was detected only once. The V gene is TRBV20-1, the J gene TRBJ1-2; tentatively, D is TRBD1 (5 bases). This CDR3 is built from 17 residues. CDR1 and CDR2 (germline): DFQATT, SNEGSKA (reference sequence). V lost 2 bases and J 2 bases, leaving 21 bases between the germline ends. This CDR3 is CSARLRGSPRQNYGYTF. As DNA, the CDR3 is TGCAGTGCTAGATTAAGGGGCAGCCCTAGGCAAAACTATGGCTACACCTTC.